These T cell receptor beta chains were read from a single sample in a study of spatial heterogeneity in lung cancer. Each CDR3 protein gets one entry after TCRdb re-called the 5' RACE reads with MiXCR. The table includes some 43,000 distinct CDR3 sequences, about 11% detected once. The sample consisted of PBMCs, taken at follow-up. The receptors derive from a female donor with early-stage non-small cell lung cancer. The CDR3 runs from the conserved cysteine through the conserved F or W. A D gene is named only where the DNA matches it firmly. Clone sizes are given selectively: once, few, many, or a class where the clone is expanded.

TRBJ2-1 - many TRBV5-4 TGTGCCAGCAGCTCCCCCCGGACTATTGTCGATGAGCAGTTCTTC CASSSPRTIVDEQFF
TRBJ2-2 TRBD1 many TRBV12-3/TRBV12-4 TGTGCCAGCAGTTTTTTTCGTCTACGGGACAGGGGGTCCGGGGAGCTGTTTTTT CASSFFRLRDRGSGELFF
TRBJ1-5 TRBD1 many TRBV7-9 TGTGCCAGCAGCTCGACAGGGGCCTACAATCAGCCCCAGCATTTT CASSSTGAYNQPQHF
TRBJ2-3 TRBD2 few TRBV12-3/TRBV12-4 TGTGCCAGCAGTCGGACTAGCGGGACCTTCACAGATACGCAGTATTTT CASSRTSGTFTDTQYF
TRBJ2-7 - many TRBV12-3/TRBV12-4 TGTGCCAGCAGTTTAAAGGTCGAGCAGTACTTC CASSLKVEQYF
TRBJ2-7 TRBD2 few TRBV5-1 TGCGCCAGCAGCAGCTCTAGCGGGGCAACCTACGAGCAGTACTTC CASSSSSGATYEQYF
TRBJ2-3 - many TRBV24-1 TGTGCCACCAGTGATTTAGGGTTGACAGATACGCAGTATTTT CATSDLGLTDTQYF
TRBJ1-1 - many TRBV9 TGTGCCAGCAGCGTAGCAGGGACCTCTGAAGCTTTCTTT CASSVAGTSEAFF
TRBJ2-2 - many TRBV5-1 TGCGCCAGTAGAGACGGGCGGCCCGGGGAGCTGTTTTTT CASRDGRPGELFF
TRBJ2-7 - - TRBV9 TGTGCCAGCAGCGTGGACGGGGCCTCCTACGAGCAGTACTTC CASSVDGASYEQYF
TRBJ2-1 TRBD1 few TRBV7-2 TGTGCCAGCAGCTTAGACCCGGGACAGGGGATGTACAATGAGCAGTTCTTC CASSLDPGQGMYNEQFF
TRBJ1-4 - many TRBV29-1 TGCAGCGTTAGTAGTCGCTTGAGGGGTGAAAAACTGTTTTTT CSVSSRLRGEKLFF
TRBJ2-3 TRBD1 many TRBV20-1 TGCAGTGCTACCCCCGAGGGGGCTCGGCGGACGGGAGATACGCAGTATTTT CSATPEGARRTGDTQYF
TRBJ1-2 - many TRBV9 TGTGCCAGCAGCGTAGACGGGACGGGTAACTATGGCTACACCTTC CASSVDGTGNYGYTF
TRBJ2-7 - many TRBV6-5 TGTGCCAGCAGTTACTCGATGTTCGGCCAAGTACTCTACGAGCAGTACTTC CASSYSMFGQVLYEQYF
TRBJ2-4 TRBD2 - TRBV6-5 TGTGCCAGCAGCCGGGGGGGGATTGCCAAAAACATTCAGTACTTC CASSRGGIAKNIQYF
TRBJ1-1 TRBD1 - TRBV7-2 TGTGCCAGCAGCCCGTACAGGGGAGGGAACGCTGAAGCTTTCTTT CASSPYRGGNAEAFF
TRBJ2-7 TRBD1 many TRBV10-3 TGTGCCATCAGCTCCGGGACAGGGTCCTACGAGCAGTACTTC CAISSGTGSYEQYF